This TCR beta chain was sequenced during a study of blood T cells in healthy people across ages. Study conclusions and caveats: The recorded TCR beta diversity per million T cells decreased in a roughly linear manner with age.

In regard to this clonotype: What it binds is not known.

The use of a sample-barcoded 5' primer and a J-beta primer mix characterized a second PCR of about 7 to 12 cycles. Every sample produced at least 2.5 million CDR3-containing paired-end reads. TCRdb itself ran the 5' RACE reads through MiXCR, one entry per CDR3 protein. Of fewer than 800,000 distinct CDR3 sequences listed, about 21% are singletons. The amount of total RNA extracted per sample was at least 5 micrograms. This CDR3 has 16 amino acids. The junction had 12 bases not matched to a gene; V was cut back by 4 bases and J by 6 bases. CDR1 and CDR2 (germline): SGHRS, YFSETQ. The source of this sequence is a man between 70 and 80 years old in good health. Sequencing was done on a sample of blood. The chain links TRBV5-1 to TRBJ2-4; 8 nucleotides agree with TRBD2. CDR3 amino acids: CASSANSGGPTNIQYF. Written as DNA, the CDR3 is TGCGCCAGCAGCGCAAACAGCGGGGGCCCAACAAACATTCAGTACTTC.